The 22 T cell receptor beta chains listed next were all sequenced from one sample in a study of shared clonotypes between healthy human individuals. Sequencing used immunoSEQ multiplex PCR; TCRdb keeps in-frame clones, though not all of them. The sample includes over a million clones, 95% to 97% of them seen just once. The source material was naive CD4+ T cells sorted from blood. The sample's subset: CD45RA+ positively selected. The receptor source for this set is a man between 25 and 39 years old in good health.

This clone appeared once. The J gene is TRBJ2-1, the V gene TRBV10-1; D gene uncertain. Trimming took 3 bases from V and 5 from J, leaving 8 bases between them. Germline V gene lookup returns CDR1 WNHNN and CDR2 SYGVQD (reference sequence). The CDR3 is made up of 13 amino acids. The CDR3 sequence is CASSEHGNNEQFF. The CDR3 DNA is TGCGCCAGCAGTGAACACGGAAACAATGAGCAGTTCTTC.

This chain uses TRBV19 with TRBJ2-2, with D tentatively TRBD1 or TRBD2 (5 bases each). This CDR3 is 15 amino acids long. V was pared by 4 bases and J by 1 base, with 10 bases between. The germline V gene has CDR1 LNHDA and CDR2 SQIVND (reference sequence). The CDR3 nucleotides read TGTGCCAGTAGTAGAGGGGCGCGGAACACCGGGGAGCTGTTTTTT. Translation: CASSRGARNTGELFF.

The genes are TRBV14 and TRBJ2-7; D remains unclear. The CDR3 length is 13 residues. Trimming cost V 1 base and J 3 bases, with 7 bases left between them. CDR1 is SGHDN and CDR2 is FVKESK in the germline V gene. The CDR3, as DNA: TGTGCCAGCAGCCAAGTTCGAGACTACGAGCAGTACTTC. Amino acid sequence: CASSQVRDYEQYF.

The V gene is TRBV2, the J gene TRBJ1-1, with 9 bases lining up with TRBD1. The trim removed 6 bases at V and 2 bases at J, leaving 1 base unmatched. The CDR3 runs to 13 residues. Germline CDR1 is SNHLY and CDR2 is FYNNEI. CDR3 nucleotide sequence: TGTGCCAGCAGGGGACAGGGCAACACTGAAGCTTTCTTT. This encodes CASRGQGNTEAFF.

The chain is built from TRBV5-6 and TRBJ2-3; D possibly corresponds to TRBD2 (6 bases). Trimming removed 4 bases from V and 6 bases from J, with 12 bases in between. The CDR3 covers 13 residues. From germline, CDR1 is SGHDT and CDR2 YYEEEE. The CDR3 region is CASSLTAGDTQYF. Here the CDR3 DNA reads TGTGCCAGCAGCCTGACAGCGGGCGATACGCAGTATTTT.

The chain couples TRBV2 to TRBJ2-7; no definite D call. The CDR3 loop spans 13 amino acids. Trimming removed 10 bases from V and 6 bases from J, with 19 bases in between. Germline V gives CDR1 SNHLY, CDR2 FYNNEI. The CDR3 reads CATSSFGKAEQYF. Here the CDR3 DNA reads TGTGCCACTTCCTCATTCGGAAAGGCCGAGCAGTACTTC.

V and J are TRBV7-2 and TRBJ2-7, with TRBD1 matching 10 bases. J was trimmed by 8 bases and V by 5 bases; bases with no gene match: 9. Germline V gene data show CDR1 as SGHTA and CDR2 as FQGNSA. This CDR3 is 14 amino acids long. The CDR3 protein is CASSRAGDRGQQYF. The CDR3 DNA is TGTGCCAGCAGCCGGGCGGGGGACAGGGGTCAGCAGTACTTC. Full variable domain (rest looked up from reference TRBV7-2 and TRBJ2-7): GAGVSQSPSNKVTEKGKDVELRCDPISGHTALYWYRQSLGQGLEFLIYFQGNSAPDKSGLPSDRFSAERTGGSVSTLTIQRTQQEDSAVYLCASSRAGDRGQQYFGPGTRLTVT.

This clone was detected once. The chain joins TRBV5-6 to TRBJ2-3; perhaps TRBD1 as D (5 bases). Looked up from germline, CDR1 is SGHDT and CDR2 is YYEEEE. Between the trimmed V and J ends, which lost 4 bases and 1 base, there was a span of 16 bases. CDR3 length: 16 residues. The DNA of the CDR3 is TGTGCCAGCAGCCCCAGGGCGTTCACCCGCACAGATACGCAGTATTTT. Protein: CASSPRAFTRTDTQYF.

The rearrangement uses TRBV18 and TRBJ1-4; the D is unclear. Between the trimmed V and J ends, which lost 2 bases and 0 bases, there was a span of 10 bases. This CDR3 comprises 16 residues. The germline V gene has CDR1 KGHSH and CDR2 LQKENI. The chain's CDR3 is CASSPNSVATNEKLFF. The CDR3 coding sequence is TGTGCCAGCTCACCAAATTCGGTCGCAACTAATGAAAAACTGTTTTTT.

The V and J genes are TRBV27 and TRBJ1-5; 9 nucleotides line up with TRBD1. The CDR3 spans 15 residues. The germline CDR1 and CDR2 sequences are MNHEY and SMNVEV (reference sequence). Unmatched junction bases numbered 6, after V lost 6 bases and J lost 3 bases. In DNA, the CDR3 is TGTGCCAGCAGAACAGGGGGCTATAACAATCAGCCCCAGCATTTT. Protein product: CASRTGGYNNQPQHF.

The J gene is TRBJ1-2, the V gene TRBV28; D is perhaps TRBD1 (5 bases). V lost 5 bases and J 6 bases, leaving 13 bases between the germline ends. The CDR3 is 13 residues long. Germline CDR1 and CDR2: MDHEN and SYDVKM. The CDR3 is CASSTPRGDGYTF. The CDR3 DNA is TGTGCCAGCAGTACTCCGAGGGGTGATGGCTACACCTTC.

The DNA of the CDR3 is TGTGCCAGTAGTATAGGATCGCCAGGGTCCAATCAGCCCCAGCATTTT. Protein: CASSIGSPGSNQPQHF. The genes are TRBV19 and TRBJ1-5, with D tentatively TRBD1 (5 bases). From germline, CDR1 is LNHDA and CDR2 SQIVND (reference sequence). The germline V and J ends were trimmed by 1 base and 3 bases, with 13 bases remaining between them. The CDR3 loop spans 16 amino acids.

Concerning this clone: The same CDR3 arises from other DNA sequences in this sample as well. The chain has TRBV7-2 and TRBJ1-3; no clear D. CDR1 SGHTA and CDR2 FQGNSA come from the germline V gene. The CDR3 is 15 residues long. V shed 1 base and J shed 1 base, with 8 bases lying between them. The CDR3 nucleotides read TGTGCCAGCAGCTTAGTAGCGGGGTCTGGAAACACCATATATTTT. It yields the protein CASSLVAGSGNTIYF. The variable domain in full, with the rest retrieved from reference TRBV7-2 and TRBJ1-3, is GAGVSQSPSNKVTEKGKDVELRCDPISGHTALYWYRQSLGQGLEFLIYFQGNSAPDKSGLPSDRFSAERTGGSVSTLTIQRTQQEDSAVYLCASSLVAGSGNTIYFGEGSWLTVV.

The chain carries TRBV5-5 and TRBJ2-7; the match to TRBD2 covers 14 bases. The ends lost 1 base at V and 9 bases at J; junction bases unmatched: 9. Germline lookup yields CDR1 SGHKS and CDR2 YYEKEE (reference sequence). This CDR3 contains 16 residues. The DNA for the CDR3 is TGTGCCAGCAGCTTGTCCGGGACTAGCGGGAGACGTGTGCAGTACTTC. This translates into CASSLSGTSGRRVQYF.

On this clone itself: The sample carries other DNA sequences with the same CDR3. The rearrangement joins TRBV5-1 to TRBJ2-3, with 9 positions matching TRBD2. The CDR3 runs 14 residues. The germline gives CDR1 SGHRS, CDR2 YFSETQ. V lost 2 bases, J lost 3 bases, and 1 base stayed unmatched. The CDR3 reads CASSLAGGTDTQYF. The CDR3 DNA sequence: TGCGCCAGCAGCTTAGCGGGAGGTACAGATACGCAGTATTTT.

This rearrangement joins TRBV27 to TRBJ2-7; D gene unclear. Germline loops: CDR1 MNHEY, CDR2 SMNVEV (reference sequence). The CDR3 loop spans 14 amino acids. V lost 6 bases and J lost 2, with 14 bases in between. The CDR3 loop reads CASSSVGTAYEQYF. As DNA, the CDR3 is TGTGCCAGCAGCTCCGTGGGAACGGCCTACGAGCAGTACTTC.

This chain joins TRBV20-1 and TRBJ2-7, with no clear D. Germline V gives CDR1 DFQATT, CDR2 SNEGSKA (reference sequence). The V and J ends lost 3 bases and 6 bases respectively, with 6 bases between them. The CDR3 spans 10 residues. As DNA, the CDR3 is TGCAGTGCTAGGAAGGGCGAGCAGTACTTC. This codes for CSARKGEQYF.

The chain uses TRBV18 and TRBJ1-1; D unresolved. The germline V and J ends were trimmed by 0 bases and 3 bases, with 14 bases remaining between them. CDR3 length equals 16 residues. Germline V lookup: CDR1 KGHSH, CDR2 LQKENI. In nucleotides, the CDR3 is TGTGCCAGCTCACCACCGTATTCCCTAGGGCACACTGAAGCTTTCTTT. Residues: CASSPPYSLGHTEAFF.

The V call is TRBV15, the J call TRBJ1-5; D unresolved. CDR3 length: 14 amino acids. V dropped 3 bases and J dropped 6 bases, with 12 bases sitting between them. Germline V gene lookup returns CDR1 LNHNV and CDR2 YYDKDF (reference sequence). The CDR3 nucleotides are TGTGCCACCAGCAGTGGACGGGGAGGTCAGCCCCAGCATTTT. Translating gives CATSSGRGGQPQHF.

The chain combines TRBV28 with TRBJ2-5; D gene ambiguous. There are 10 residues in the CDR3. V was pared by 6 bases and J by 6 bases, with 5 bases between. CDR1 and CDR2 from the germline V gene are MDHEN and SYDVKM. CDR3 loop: CASSRKTQYF. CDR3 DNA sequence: TGTGCCAGCAGCCGGAAGACCCAGTACTTC.

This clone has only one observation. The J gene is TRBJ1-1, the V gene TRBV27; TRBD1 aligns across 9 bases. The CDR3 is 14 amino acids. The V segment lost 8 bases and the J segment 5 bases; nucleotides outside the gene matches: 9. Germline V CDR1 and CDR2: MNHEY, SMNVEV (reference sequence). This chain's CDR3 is CASRGQGKRTEAFF. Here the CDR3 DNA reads TGTGCCAGCCGCGGACAGGGGAAGAGAACTGAAGCTTTCTTT.

The CDR3, as DNA: TGTGCCAGCAGCTCTCGGACAGGGACCCACGAGCAGTACTTC. Translated: CASSSRTGTHEQYF. The J gene is TRBJ2-7, the V gene TRBV9; 8 nucleotides match TRBD1. The CDR3 loop spans 14 amino acids. In germline, CDR1 is SGDLS, CDR2 YYNGEE. J gave up 5 bases and V 4 bases, and 8 bases lay outside the gene matches.